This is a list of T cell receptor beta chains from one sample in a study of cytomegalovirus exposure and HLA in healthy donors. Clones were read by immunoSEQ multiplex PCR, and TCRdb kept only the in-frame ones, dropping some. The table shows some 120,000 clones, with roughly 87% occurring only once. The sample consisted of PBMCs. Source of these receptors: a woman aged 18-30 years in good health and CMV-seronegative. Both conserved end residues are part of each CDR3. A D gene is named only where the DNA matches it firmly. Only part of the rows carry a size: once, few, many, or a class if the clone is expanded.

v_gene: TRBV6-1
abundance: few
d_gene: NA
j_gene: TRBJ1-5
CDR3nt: TGTGCCAGTCGACTGAATAGCAATCAGCCCCAGCATTTT
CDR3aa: CASRLNSNQPQHF

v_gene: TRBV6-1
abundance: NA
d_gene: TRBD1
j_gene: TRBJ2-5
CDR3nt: TGTGCCAGCAGTAGGGGGACAGGTGGAGAGACCCAGTACTTC
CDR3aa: CASSRGTGGETQYF

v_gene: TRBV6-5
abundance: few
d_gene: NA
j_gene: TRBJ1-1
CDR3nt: TGTGCCAGCAGTTCCCTTCGGGATAAGGCTGAAGCTTTCTTT
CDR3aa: CASSSLRDKAEAFF

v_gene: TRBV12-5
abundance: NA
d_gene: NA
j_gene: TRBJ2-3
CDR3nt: TGTGCTAGTGGTTTTGGGCAGGCTAGCACAGATACGCAGTATTTT
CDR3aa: CASGFGQASTDTQYF

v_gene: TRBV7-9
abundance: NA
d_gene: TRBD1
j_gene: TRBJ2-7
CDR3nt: TGTGCCAGCAGCCCCGGGACAGGACCGTACGAGCAGTACTTC
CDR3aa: CASSPGTGPYEQYF

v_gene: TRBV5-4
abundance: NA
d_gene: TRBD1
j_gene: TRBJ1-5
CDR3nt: TGTGCCAGCAGCTTGGGAGGGACAGGCAATCAGCCCCAGCATTTT
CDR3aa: CASSLGGTGNQPQHF

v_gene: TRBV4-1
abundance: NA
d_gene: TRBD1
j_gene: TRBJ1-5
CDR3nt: TGCGCCAGCAGCTCCCAGGGGGGTGGGGGTCAGCCCCAGCATTTT
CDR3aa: CASSSQGGGGQPQHF

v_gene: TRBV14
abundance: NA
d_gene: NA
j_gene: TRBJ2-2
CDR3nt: TGTGCCAGCCGAGGATCTAGTGCCGGGGAGCTGTTTTTT
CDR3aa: CASRGSSAGELFF

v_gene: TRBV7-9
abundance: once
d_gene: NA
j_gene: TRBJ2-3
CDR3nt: TGTGCCAGCAGCTTAATAGACAGCCTCCCACGGGATACGCAGTATTTT
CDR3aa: CASSLIDSLPRDTQYF

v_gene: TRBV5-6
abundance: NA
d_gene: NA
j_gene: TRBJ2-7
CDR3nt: TGTGCCAGCAGCTTGCTAACAGGTCCCTCCTACGAGCAGTACTTC
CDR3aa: CASSLLTGPSYEQYF

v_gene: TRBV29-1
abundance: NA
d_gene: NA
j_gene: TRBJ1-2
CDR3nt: TGCAGCGTTGGGAACAGGGTACAAGGCTACACCTTC
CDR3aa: CSVGNRVQGYTF

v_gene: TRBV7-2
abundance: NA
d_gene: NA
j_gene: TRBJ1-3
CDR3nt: TGTGCCAGCAGCGGCGGGAGGTCGGTCGGAAACACCATATATTTT
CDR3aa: CASSGGRSVGNTIYF

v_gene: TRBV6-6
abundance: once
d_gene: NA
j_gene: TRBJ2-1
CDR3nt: TGTGCCAGCAGTTACTCGAATCAGCGTCGGTTCTTC
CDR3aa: CASSYSNQRRFF

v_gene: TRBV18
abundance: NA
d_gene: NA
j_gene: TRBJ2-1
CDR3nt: TGTGCCAGCTCACCACCGGGGGGATATCGGTACAATGAGCAGTTCTTC
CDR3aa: CASSPPGGYRYNEQFF

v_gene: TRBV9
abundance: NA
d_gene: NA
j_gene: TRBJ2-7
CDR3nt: TGTGCCAGCAGCGTAGGGGTCGAGGGCGGCGAGCAGTACTTC
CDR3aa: CASSVGVEGGEQYF

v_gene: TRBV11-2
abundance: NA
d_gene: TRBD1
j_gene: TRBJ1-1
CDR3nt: TGTGCCAGCAGCTTTCGGGACAGGGGGTTTACTGAAGCTTTCTTT
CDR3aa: CASSFRDRGFTEAFF

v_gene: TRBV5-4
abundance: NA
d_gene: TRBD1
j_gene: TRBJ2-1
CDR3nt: TGTGCCAGCAGCTTGGGGACAGGGATTATTGATGAGCAGTTCTTC
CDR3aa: CASSLGTGIIDEQFF

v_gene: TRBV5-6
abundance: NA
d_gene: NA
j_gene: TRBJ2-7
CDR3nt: TGTGCCAGCAGCTCTACAGCCTACGAGCAGTACTTC
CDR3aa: CASSSTAYEQYF

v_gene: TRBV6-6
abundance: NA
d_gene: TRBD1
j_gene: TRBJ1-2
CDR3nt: TGTGCCAGCAGGGAACAGGGGGGGTGGGACGGCTACACCTTC
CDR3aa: CASREQGGWDGYTF

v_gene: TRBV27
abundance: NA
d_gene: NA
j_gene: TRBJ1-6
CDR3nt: TGTGCCAGCAGTTCTCCAGGGGAGGGTTCACCCCTCCACTTT
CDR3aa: CASSSPGEGSPLHF

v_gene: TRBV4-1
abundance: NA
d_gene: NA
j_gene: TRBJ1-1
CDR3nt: TGCGCCAGCAGCCAACTCGGAGGGGGGGGTGCAGCTTTCTTT
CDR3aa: CASSQLGGGGAAFF

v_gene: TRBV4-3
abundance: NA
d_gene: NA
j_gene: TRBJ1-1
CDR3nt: TGCGCCAGCAGCTCCGCGGACGACAGCTACACTGAAGCTTTCTTT
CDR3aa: CASSSADDSYTEAFF

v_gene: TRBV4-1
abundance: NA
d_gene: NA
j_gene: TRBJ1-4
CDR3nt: TGCGCCAGCAACCAAGATTTGTGGCAGGATAATGAAAAACTGTTTTTT
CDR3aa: CASNQDLWQDNEKLFF

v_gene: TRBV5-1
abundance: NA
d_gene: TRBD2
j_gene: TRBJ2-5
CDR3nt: TGCGCCAGCAGCTTGATGGCTAGCGGGGGCGAGACCCAGTACTTC
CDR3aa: CASSLMASGGETQYF

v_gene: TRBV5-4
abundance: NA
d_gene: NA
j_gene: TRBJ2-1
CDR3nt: TGTGCCAGCAGCTTGGAGGCAGGTAAATACAATGAGCAGTTCTTC
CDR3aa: CASSLEAGKYNEQFF

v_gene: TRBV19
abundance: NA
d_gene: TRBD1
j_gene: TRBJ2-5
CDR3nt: TGTGCCAGTACCTTAATACACCGGGACAGGTCTGACCAGTACTTC
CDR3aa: CASTLIHRDRSDQYF

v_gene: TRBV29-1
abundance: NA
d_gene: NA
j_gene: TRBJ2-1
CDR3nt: TGCAGCGTTGGACATAGCTCCTACAATGAGCAGTTCTTC
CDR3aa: CSVGHSSYNEQFF